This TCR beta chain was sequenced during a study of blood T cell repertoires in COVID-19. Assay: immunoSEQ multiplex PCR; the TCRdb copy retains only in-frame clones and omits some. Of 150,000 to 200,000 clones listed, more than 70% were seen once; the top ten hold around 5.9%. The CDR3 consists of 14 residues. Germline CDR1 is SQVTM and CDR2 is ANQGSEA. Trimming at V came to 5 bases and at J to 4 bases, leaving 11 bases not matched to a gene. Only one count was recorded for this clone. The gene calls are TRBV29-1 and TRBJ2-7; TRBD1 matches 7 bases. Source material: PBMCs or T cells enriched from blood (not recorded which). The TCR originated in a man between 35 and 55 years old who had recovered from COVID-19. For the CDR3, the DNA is TGCAGCGTTTTGATCGGGACAGCTTTATACGAGCAGTACTTC. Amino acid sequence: CSVLIGTALYEQYF.